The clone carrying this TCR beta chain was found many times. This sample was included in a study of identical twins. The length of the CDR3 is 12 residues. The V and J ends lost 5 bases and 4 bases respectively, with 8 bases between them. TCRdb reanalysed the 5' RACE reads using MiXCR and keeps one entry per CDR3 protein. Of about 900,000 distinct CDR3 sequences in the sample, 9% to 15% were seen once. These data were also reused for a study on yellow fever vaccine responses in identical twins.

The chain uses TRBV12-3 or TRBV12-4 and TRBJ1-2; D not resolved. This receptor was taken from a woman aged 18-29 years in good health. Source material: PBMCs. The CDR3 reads CASSQTTYGYTF. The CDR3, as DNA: TGTGCCAGCAGTCAAACAACCTATGGCTACACCTTC.